The 23 T cell receptor beta chains in this list originate from one sample, sequenced in a study of blood T cells in healthy people across ages. Primed by a sample-barcoded 5' primer and a J-beta primer mix, a second PCR proceeded for 7 to 11 cycles. TCRdb called the 5' RACE reads again in MiXCR, with one record for every CDR3 protein. Of some 940,000 distinct CDR3 sequences in the sample, roughly 28% were seen once. In addition, the sample was reused for a study of T cells of mothers and their children.

Sequenced sample: blood. The receptors originated from a woman in her thirties or forties in good health.

This clonotype was counted between two and nine times. This may arise from a read error, as a much more abundant clone is one base away. The gene calls are TRBV29-1 and TRBJ2-5, with 13 positions matching TRBD2. Germline values: CDR1 SQVTM, CDR2 ANQGSEA. CDR3 length: 14 residues. With 4 bases clipped from V and 11 bases from J, the junction kept 10 bases outside the gene matches. The CDR3 protein is CSVATSGGPDEQYF. The CDR3, as DNA: TGCAGCGTTGCGACTAGCGGGGGGCCAGATGAGCAGTACTTC. The whole variable domain, remainder taken from reference TRBV29-1 and TRBJ2-5, is SAVISQKPSRDICQRGTSLTIQCQVDSQVTMMFWYRQQPGQSLTLIATANQGSEATYESGFVIDKFPISRPNLTFSTLTVSNMSPEDSSIYLCSVATSGGPDEQYFGPGTRLLVL.

This clonotype was found a few times. The chain uses TRBV19 and TRBJ2-1, with 8 bases fitting TRBD1. Germline CDR1 and CDR2: LNHDA and SQIVND (reference sequence). CDR3 size: 13 residues. The V and J ends lost 4 bases and 8 bases, in that order; junction bases with no gene match: 4. In DNA, the CDR3 is TGTGCCAGTAGTAGGACAGGGTACGATGAGCAGTTCTTC. Its protein product is CASSRTGYDEQFF.

The chain uses TRBV20-1 and TRBJ2-5; 10 positions match TRBD1. J gave up 5 bases and V 3 bases, and 12 bases lay outside the gene matches. CDR1 is DFQATT and CDR2 is SNEGSKA in the germline V gene (reference sequence). The CDR3 is made up of 16 amino acids. The CDR3 nucleotides are TGCAGTGCTAGCTTCGAGGGGACAGGGGACAGGGAGACCCAGTACTTC. Translating it yields CSASFEGTGDRETQYF.

This clonotype was counted many times. V and J are TRBV2 and TRBJ1-4; a weak D match, TRBD1 (6 bases). The germline gives CDR1 SNHLY, CDR2 FYNNEI. The CDR3 spans 14 residues. V was cut by 7 bases and J by 7 bases, with 16 bases left in between. Here the CDR3 DNA reads TGTGCCAGCAACTACAGGGTCCGACTTGAAAAACTGTTTTTT. It encodes CASNYRVRLEKLFF.

The V call is TRBV10-3, the J call TRBJ2-1; D not resolved. The CDR3 runs 13 residues. Germline values: CDR1 ENHRY, CDR2 SYGVKD. The ends were cut back, 3 bases at V and 8 bases at J, with 11 bases in the middle. This CDR3 is CAISDGPLDEQFF. DNA for the CDR3: TGTGCCATCAGTGATGGCCCCCTCGATGAGCAGTTCTTC.

With respect to this clonotype: A much more abundant neighbour one base away suggests this may be a read error. The V and J genes are TRBV7-9 and TRBJ2-1, with TRBD2 matching over 11 bases. CDR1 is SEHNR, CDR2 FQNEAQ, per germline (reference sequence). CDR3 length: 15 amino acids. The CDR3 DNA reads as TGTGCCAGCAGCTTACTAGCGGGGGGTGTGAATGAGCAGTTGTTC. Encoded protein: CASSLLAGGVNEQLF.

The chain carries TRBV5-1 and TRBJ2-5; D remains ambiguous. V dropped 1 base and J dropped 1 base, with 11 bases sitting between them. The CDR3 has 15 amino acids. Per germline, CDR1 SGHRS and CDR2 YFSETQ. CDR3 DNA sequence: TGCGCCAGCAGCTTGATAGGGAATCCCCAAGAGACCCAGTACTTC. Translated: CASSLIGNPQETQYF.

This clonotype was picked up many times. The V call is TRBV7-8, the J call TRBJ2-5; possibly TRBD2 for D (6 bases). The CDR3 length is 12 residues. Germline V gene data show CDR1 as SGHVS and CDR2 as FQNEAQ. V dropped 11 bases and J dropped 5 bases, with 15 bases sitting between them. CDR3 in amino acids: CAGGSAGETQYF. CDR3 DNA sequence: TGTGCCGGGGGGTCTGCAGGGGAGACCCAGTACTTC.

V is TRBV5-6 and J is TRBJ2-4; D is possibly TRBD2 (6 bases). The CDR3 spans 14 residues. Germline CDR1 reads SGHDT; CDR2 reads YYEEEE. Between the trimmed V and J ends, which lost 4 bases and 8 bases, there was a span of 16 bases. In nucleotides, the CDR3 is TGTGCCAGCAGCCCCGGAGGGTTCGGGGACATTCAGTACTTC. Translated: CASSPGGFGDIQYF.

Turning to this clonotype: One junction end disagrees with the germline gene, perhaps due to a read error. This chain uses TRBV7-3 with TRBJ2-4, with D perhaps given as TRBD1 or TRBD2 (6 bases each). The J call may be faulty, since TRBJ2-7 better matches the DNA end. Germline V gene sequence: CDR1 SGHTA, CDR2 FQGTGA. The CDR3 runs to 15 residues. CDR3 sequence: CAGSIGGGLTYEQYF. CDR3 coding DNA: TGTGCCGGCAGCATTGGAGGGGGGCTGACCTACGAGCAGTACTTC.

The table lists this clonotype with many counts. V is TRBV7-2 and J is TRBJ2-7, with 8 bases identical to TRBD1. Trimming at V came to 5 bases and at J to 1 base, leaving 4 bases not matched to a gene. Per the germline V gene, CDR1 is SGHTA and CDR2 is FQGNSA. The CDR3 is 14 amino acids. The CDR3 region has the DNA TGTGCCAGCAGCACCAGACAGGGGTCCTACGAGCAGTACTTC. This translates into CASSTRQGSYEQYF.

The sample holds a few counts of this clonotype. The chain employs TRBV20-1 and TRBJ1-2, with D perhaps TRBD1 (5 bases). Trimming removed 0 bases from V and 7 bases from J, with 15 bases in between. The CDR3 loop spans 14 amino acids. CDR1 is DFQATT, CDR2 SNEGSKA, per germline (reference sequence). This CDR3 is CSARDQEGLGGYTF. The CDR3 DNA sequence: TGCAGTGCTAGAGATCAAGAGGGGCTTGGTGGCTACACCTTC.

This sequence joins TRBV28 and TRBJ1-2; 8 nucleotides align to TRBD1. CDR1 is MDHEN and CDR2 is SYDVKM in the germline V gene. The V gene end was trimmed by 4 bases and the J gene end by 10 bases; junction bases not matched to a gene: 5. The CDR3 runs 12 residues. Here the CDR3 reads CASSSRTGPYTF. The CDR3 DNA sequence: TGTGCCAGCAGTTCACGGACAGGGCCCTACACCTTC.

In regard to this clonotype: One base away lies a much larger clone, so this may be a sequencing read error. The J gene is TRBJ1-2, the V gene TRBV6-5, with 9 bases that match TRBD1. The CDR3 has 14 amino acids. Germline V gene sequence: CDR1 MNHEY, CDR2 SVGAGI. Trimming took 4 bases from V and 7 from J; bases not matched to a gene: 7. The CDR3 is CASSCGQGPFGYTF. Here the CDR3 DNA reads TGTGCCAGCAGTTGCGGACAGGGGCCTTTTGGCTACACCTTC.

This clonotype was counted ten times or more. The chain uses TRBV29-1 and TRBJ2-1; D may correspond to TRBD1 or TRBD2 (6 bases each). Germline loops: CDR1 SQVTM, CDR2 ANQGSEA. Trimming stripped 7 bases from V and 4 bases from J, with 11 bases between. This CDR3 is built from 12 residues. The CDR3 coding sequence is TGCAGCGGCGGGACACCTTACAATGAGCAGTTCTTC. It codes for CSGGTPYNEQFF.

This clonotype occurred once. The gene calls are TRBV7-2 and TRBJ2-4; D tentatively reads TRBD1 or TRBD2 (6 bases each). The J call is uncertain, as TRBJ2-7 better fits the DNA end. Germline V lookup: CDR1 SGHTA, CDR2 FQGNSA. The CDR3 runs to 15 residues. The chain's CDR3 is CASSLYTGDTYEQYF. The CDR3 DNA reads as TGTGCCAGCAGCTTATATACGGGGGACACCTACGAGCAGTACTTC.

This clonotype showed up just a few times. The chain couples TRBV6-2 or TRBV6-3 to TRBJ1-2; D gene uncertain. CDR1 and CDR2 from the germline V gene are MNHEY and SVGEGT. The ends were cut back, 4 bases at V and 0 bases at J, with 12 bases in the middle. The CDR3 extends over 15 amino acids. For the CDR3, the DNA is TGTGCCAGCAGTTTCGCGACGGAGCCTAACTATGGCTACACCTTC. It is translated as CASSFATEPNYGYTF.

V gene TRBV29-1 combines with J gene TRBJ2-1, with 11 bases matching TRBD1. The CDR3 has 19 residues. CDR1 is SQVTM and CDR2 is ANQGSEA in the germline V gene. V trimming: 0 bases; J trimming: 2 bases; junction bases outside the gene matches: 12. The CDR3 sequence is CSVEDRTGGGELPYNEQFF. The CDR3 bases are TGCAGCGTTGAAGATAGGACAGGGGGCGGTGAATTGCCCTACAATGAGCAGTTCTTC.

This clonotype was counted once. At one end, the junction sequence differs from germline, possibly due to a read error. The chain uses TRBV5-6 and TRBJ2-6, with a possible D match to TRBD1 (6 bases). The germline gives CDR1 SGHDT, CDR2 YYEEEE. This CDR3 spans 17 amino acids. This CDR3 is CASSLEQGRTGVNVLTF. DNA for the CDR3: TGTGCCAGCAGCTTGGAACAGGGAAGGACTGGGGTCAACGTCCTGACTTTC.

This clonotype has a single count. Relative to the germline gene, one junction end is altered; a read error may explain this. The rearrangement links TRBV12-3 or TRBV12-4 to TRBJ2-3, with D unclear. The length of the CDR3 is 14 residues. CDR3 sequence (DNA): TGTGCCAGCGGTTTAGGCATAAGCACAGATACGCAGTATTTT. The encoded protein is CASGLGISTDTQYF.

The chain joins TRBV29-1 to TRBJ1-2, with a tentative D call TRBD1 (5 bases). The CDR3 contains 14 residues. V dropped 0 bases and J dropped 4 bases, with 12 bases sitting between them. Germline CDR1 and CDR2: SQVTM and ANQGSEA. CDR3 nucleotide sequence: TGCAGCGTTGAAGATTACACAGGCTTCTATGGCTACACCTTC. Its protein product is CSVEDYTGFYGYTF.

This clonotype was counted at least ten times. This rearrangement joins TRBV7-2 to TRBJ2-6; D is perhaps TRBD1 (6 bases). Germline loops: CDR1 SGHTA, CDR2 FQGNSA. V lost 4 bases and J lost 0, with 10 bases in between. This CDR3 is 16 amino acids long. For the CDR3, the DNA is TGTGCCAGCAGCTGGACAGTATCCTCTGGGGCCAACGTCCTGACTTTC. Its translation: CASSWTVSSGANVLTF.

Worth noting for this clonotype: This may arise from a read error, as a much more abundant clone is one base away. The genes are TRBV12-3 or TRBV12-4 and TRBJ1-1; D uncertain. The CDR3 totals 15 residues. The chain's CDR3 is CAGSLNLMRNTEAFF. CDR3 sequence (DNA): TGTGCCGGCAGTTTAAACCTTATGCGGAACACTGAAGCTTTCTTT.